This TCR beta chain was profiled in a study of blood T cells in healthy people across ages. The germline CDR1 and CDR2 sequences are SGHTA and FQGNSA. CDR3 length: 14 amino acids. V lost 7 bases to trimming and J lost 6 bases; unmatched junction nucleotides: 7. Using a J-beta primer mix together with a sample-barcoded 5' primer, a second PCR was run for 7 to 11 cycles. TCRdb fed the 5' RACE reads into MiXCR, producing one record per CDR3 protein. This sample carries 1.5 million to 2 million distinct CDR3 sequences, approximately 28% of them seen once, and the ten largest clones take roughly 8%. The clonotype was recovered from a woman aged 25 to 39 in good health. Sample: blood. The gene calls are TRBV7-2 and TRBJ2-1; 9 nucleotides agree with TRBD1. DNA of the CDR3: TGTGCCAGCAACTCCTACAGGGGGCCCAATGAGCAGTTCTTC. Residues: CASNSYRGPNEQFF.